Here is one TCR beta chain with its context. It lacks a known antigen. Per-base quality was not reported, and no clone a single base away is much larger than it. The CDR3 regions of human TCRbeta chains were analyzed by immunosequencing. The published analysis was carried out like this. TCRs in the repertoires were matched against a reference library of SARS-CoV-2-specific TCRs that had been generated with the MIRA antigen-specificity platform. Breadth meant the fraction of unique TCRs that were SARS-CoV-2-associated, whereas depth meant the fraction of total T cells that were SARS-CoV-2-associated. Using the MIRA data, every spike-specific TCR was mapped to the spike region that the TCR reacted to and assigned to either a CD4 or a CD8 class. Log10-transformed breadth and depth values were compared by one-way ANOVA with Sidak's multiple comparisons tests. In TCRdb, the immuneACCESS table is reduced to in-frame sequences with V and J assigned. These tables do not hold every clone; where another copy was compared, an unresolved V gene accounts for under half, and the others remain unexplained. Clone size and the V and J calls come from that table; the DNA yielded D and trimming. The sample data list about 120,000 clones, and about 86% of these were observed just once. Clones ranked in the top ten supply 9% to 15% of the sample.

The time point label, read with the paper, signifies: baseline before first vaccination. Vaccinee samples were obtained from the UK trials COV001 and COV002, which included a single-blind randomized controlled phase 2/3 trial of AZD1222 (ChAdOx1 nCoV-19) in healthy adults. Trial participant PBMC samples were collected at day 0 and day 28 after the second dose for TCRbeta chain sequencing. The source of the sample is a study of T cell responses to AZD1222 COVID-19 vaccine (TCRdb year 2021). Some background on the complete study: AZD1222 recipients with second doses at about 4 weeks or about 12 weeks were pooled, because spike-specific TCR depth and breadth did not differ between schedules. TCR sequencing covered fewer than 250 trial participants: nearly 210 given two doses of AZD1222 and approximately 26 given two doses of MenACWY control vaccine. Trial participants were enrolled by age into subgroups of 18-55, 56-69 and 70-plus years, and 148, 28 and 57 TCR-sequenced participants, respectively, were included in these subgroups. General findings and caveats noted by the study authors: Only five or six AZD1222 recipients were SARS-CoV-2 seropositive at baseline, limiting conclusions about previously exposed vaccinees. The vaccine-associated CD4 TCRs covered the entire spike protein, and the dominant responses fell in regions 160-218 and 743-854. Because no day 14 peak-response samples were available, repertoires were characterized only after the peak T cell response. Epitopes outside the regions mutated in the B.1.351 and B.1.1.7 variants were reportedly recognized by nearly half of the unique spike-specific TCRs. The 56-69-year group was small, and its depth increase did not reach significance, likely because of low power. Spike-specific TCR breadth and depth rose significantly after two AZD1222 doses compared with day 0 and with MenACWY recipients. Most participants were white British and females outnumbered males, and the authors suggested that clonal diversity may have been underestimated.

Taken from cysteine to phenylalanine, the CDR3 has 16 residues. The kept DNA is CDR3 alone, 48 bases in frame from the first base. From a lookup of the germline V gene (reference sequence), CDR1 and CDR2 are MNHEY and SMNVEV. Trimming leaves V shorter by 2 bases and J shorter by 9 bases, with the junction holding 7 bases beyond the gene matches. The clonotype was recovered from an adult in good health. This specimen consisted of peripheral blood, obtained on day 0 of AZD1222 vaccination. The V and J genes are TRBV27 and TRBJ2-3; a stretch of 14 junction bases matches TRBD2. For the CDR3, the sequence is CASSLETSGRGLTQYF. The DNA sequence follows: TGTGCCAGCAGTTTAGAGACTAGCGGGAGGGGGTTGACGCAGTATTTT.